The 19 T cell receptor beta chains listed next were all sequenced from one sample in a study of T cells in localized non-small cell lung cancer. Clones were read by immunoSEQ multiplex PCR, and TCRdb kept only the in-frame ones, dropping some. The top ten hold about 4% of the sample, which has 70,000 to 100,000 clones, about nine tenths seen once. The sequenced sample was PBMCs, obtained before any cancer treatment. These receptors all stem from a woman aged 40-69 years with stage II squamous cell lung carcinoma.

V gene TRBV27 combines with J gene TRBJ2-5; a possible D gene is TRBD1 (6 bases). The CDR3 loop spans 16 amino acids. V lost 5 bases and J lost 5, with 21 bases in between. Germline V CDR1 and CDR2: MNHEY, SMNVEV (reference sequence). The CDR3 loop is CASSSRGNPKGETQYF. In DNA form, the CDR3 reads TGTGCCAGCAGTAGTAGGGGGAATCCCAAGGGGGAGACCCAGTACTTC.

The chain carries TRBV28 and TRBJ1-2; D uncertain. The CDR3 has 11 amino acids. Trimming stripped 4 bases from V and 8 bases from J, with 8 bases between. Germline V lookup: CDR1 MDHEN, CDR2 SYDVKM. The CDR3 region is CASSSRGGYTF. Here the CDR3 DNA reads TGTGCCAGCAGTTCCCGTGGGGGCTACACCTTC.

This rearrangement joins TRBV11-3 to TRBJ2-2, with no clear D. The germline V and J ends were trimmed by 3 bases and 2 bases, with 4 bases remaining between them. This CDR3 spans 13 amino acids. The germline gives CDR1 SGHNT, CDR2 YENEEA. In DNA form, the CDR3 reads TGTGCCAGCAGCTTTGGTAACACCGGGGAGCTGTTTTTT. This codes for CASSFGNTGELFF.

This chain's CDR3 is CASSPGAGARTDQPQHF. CDR3 sequence (DNA): TGTGCCAGCAGTCCCGGGGCAGGGGCCCGTACTGATCAGCCCCAGCATTTT. The rearrangement joins TRBV7-9 to TRBJ1-5; D might be TRBD1 (6 bases). Trimming removed 6 bases at V and 5 bases at J, with 23 bases between. Germline V gene lookup returns CDR1 SEHNR and CDR2 FQNEAQ (reference sequence). The CDR3 covers 17 residues.

The rearrangement uses TRBV5-6 and TRBJ2-7; maybe TRBD2 (6 bases). V was cut by 2 bases and J by 13 bases, with 16 bases left in between. The length of the CDR3 is 12 residues. CDR1 and CDR2 (germline): SGHDT, YYEEEE. The CDR3 loop is CASSLGTLKRYF. CDR3 bases: TGTGCCAGCAGCTTAGGGACTCTCAAGCGCTACTTC. Full variable domain (remainder filled in from reference TRBV5-6 and TRBJ2-7): DAGVTQSPTHLIKTRGQQVTLRCSPKSGHDTVSWYQQALGQGPQFIFQYYEEEERQRGNFPDRFSGHQFPNYSSELNVNALLLGDSALYLCASSLGTLKRYFGPGTRLTVT.

This clone was found a few times. V and J are TRBV19 and TRBJ2-3, with TRBD2 identical over 7 bases. Per the germline V gene, CDR1 is LNHDA and CDR2 is SQIVND (reference sequence). V gave up 6 bases and J gave up 4 bases; unmatched junction bases: 10. This CDR3 has 15 amino acids. CDR3 nucleotides: TGTGCCAGTAGAAAGAGCGCGGGAGCGCCAGATACGCAGTATTTT. It specifies CASRKSAGAPDTQYF.

V usage is TRBV11-2 and J usage is TRBJ2-6; D not certain. This CDR3 spans 19 amino acids. The V end lost 1 base, the J end lost 0 bases, and 16 bases lay between the germline ends. CDR1 SGHAT and CDR2 FQNNGV come from the germline V gene. Here the CDR3 DNA reads TGTGCCAGCAGCTTAGTGCCAGGTCCCCCCTCCTCTGGGGCCAACGTCCTGACTTTC. This sequence encodes CASSLVPGPPSSGANVLTF.

The chain is built from TRBV7-8 and TRBJ1-5; D is undetermined. Germline V gives CDR1 SGHVS, CDR2 FQNEAQ. The CDR3 contains 12 residues. Trimming left V 5 bases short and J 3 bases short, with 5 bases between. CDR3 sequence reads: CASSPNNQPQHF. As DNA, the CDR3 is TGTGCCAGCAGCCCTAACAATCAGCCCCAGCATTTT.

CDR3 nucleotides: TGTGCCACCAGCAGAGAAAGGACAGGGTCGAGTTACGAGCAGTACTTC. This encodes CATSRERTGSSYEQYF. The chain combines TRBV15 with TRBJ2-7; 8 positions match TRBD1. Trimming took 0 bases from V and 4 from J; bases not matched to a gene: 8. This CDR3 has 16 residues. CDR1 is LNHNV and CDR2 is YYDKDF in the germline V gene (reference sequence).

The V call is TRBV28, the J call TRBJ2-1; a weak D match, TRBD2 (5 bases). CDR1 MDHEN and CDR2 SYDVKM come from the germline V gene. V dropped 2 bases and J dropped 2 bases, with 10 bases sitting between them. This CDR3 has 15 residues. The CDR3 loop is CASSLGEPPYNEQFF. For the CDR3, the DNA is TGTGCCAGCAGTTTAGGGGAGCCCCCCTACAATGAGCAGTTCTTC.

The CDR3 DNA reads TGTGCCAGCAGCTTCAGGACAGGGGAAGAGACCCAGTACTTC. Its translation: CASSFRTGEETQYF. The rearrangement uses TRBV5-4 and TRBJ2-5; 9 bases map to TRBD1. V shed 2 bases, J shed 3 bases, and the junction held 2 bases outside the gene matches. CDR3 length: 14 residues. Germline V CDR1 and CDR2: SGHNT, YYREEE (reference sequence).

J is TRBJ2-7 and V is TRBV7-9; 10 nucleotides line up with TRBD2. Germline V gives CDR1 SEHNR, CDR2 FQNEAQ (reference sequence). The CDR3 is 17 residues long. The ends lost 3 bases at V and 7 bases at J; junction bases unmatched: 15. CDR3 DNA sequence: TGTGCCAGCAGCTTCCTAGCGGGAGTACCCTCTTCTGGAGAGCAGTACTTC. This encodes CASSFLAGVPSSGEQYF.

This clone was counted a single time. This chain joins TRBV19 and TRBJ1-6; D unresolved. The germline V and J ends were trimmed by 7 bases and 7 bases, with 14 bases remaining between them. From germline, CDR1 is LNHDA and CDR2 SQIVND (reference sequence). The CDR3 spans 14 residues. The chain's CDR3 is CASKEWAQNSPLHF. The CDR3 nucleotides read TGTGCCAGTAAAGAGTGGGCTCAGAATTCACCCCTCCACTTT. Variable domain in full (rest from reference TRBV19 and TRBJ1-6): DGGITQSPKYLFRKEGQNVTLSCEQNLNHDAMYWYRQDPGQGLRLIYYSQIVNDFQKGDIAEGYSVSREKKESFPLTVTSAQKNPTAFYLCASKEWAQNSPLHFGNGTRLTVT.

V usage is TRBV5-1 and J usage is TRBJ1-2; D possibly corresponds to TRBD1 (6 bases). CDR1 SGHRS and CDR2 YFSETQ come from the germline V gene. The V and J ends lost 0 bases and 2 bases respectively, with 11 bases between them. The CDR3 extends over 15 amino acids. CDR3 sequence: CASSLAGTPNYGYTF. The CDR3 nucleotides read TGCGCCAGCAGCTTGGCCGGGACACCGAACTATGGCTACACCTTC. Supplemented by reference TRBV5-1 and TRBJ1-2, the full variable domain reads KAGVTQTPRYLIKTRGQQVTLSCSPISGHRSVSWYQQTPGQGLQFLFEYFSETQRNKGNFPGRFSGRQFSNSRSEMNVSTLELGDSALYLCASSLAGTPNYGYTFGSGTRLTVV.

This rearrangement joins TRBV7-2 to TRBJ2-5; D uncertain. The CDR3 has 11 amino acids. Trimming stripped 5 bases from V and 8 bases from J, with 9 bases between. CDR1 is SGHTA and CDR2 is FQGNSA in the germline V gene. The CDR3 loop reads CASSPQDTQYF. As DNA, the CDR3 is TGTGCCAGCAGCCCCCAGGACACCCAGTACTTC.

This clone came up once. This sequence joins TRBV5-1 and TRBJ1-4, with D unresolved. There are 15 residues in the CDR3. V shed 4 bases and J shed 4 bases, with 14 bases lying between them. Germline V gene sequence: CDR1 SGHRS, CDR2 YFSETQ. The CDR3 reads CASSLEAGFNEKLFF. The CDR3, as DNA: TGCGCCAGCAGCCTGGAGGCAGGTTTTAATGAAAAACTGTTTTTT.

This clone was counted once. J is TRBJ1-2 and V is TRBV5-4, with unresolved D. The CDR3 is made up of 14 amino acids. Germline CDR1 SGHNT, CDR2 YYREEE (reference sequence). Trimming pared 2 bases from V and 4 bases from J, leaving 12 bases between. The CDR3 sequence: CASSLRTLRYGYTF. DNA of the CDR3: TGTGCCAGCAGCTTAAGAACACTCCGCTATGGCTACACCTTC.

The chain carries TRBV5-1 and TRBJ1-1; no definite D call. The V gene's germline CDR1 is SGHRS and CDR2 YFSETQ. The CDR3 totals 16 residues. Trimming shortened V by 4 bases and J by 5 bases, and 21 bases separated the two germline ends. CDR3 protein: CASSIRWTERITEAFF. CDR3 DNA sequence: TGCGCCAGCAGCATAAGATGGACGGAGAGGATAACTGAAGCTTTCTTT.

The chain joins TRBV9 to TRBJ1-1; D is ambiguous. Trimming removed 4 bases from V and 4 bases from J, with 8 bases in between. The CDR3 has 12 amino acids. CDR1 and CDR2 (germline): SGDLS, YYNGEE. This CDR3 reads CASSNSGTEAFF. The DNA of the CDR3 is TGTGCCAGCAGCAACTCGGGCACTGAAGCTTTCTTT.